This is a list of T cell receptor beta chains from one sample in a study of vaccination effects on CD4 cells after COVID-19. These receptors' antigens are unknown. The protocol was immunoSEQ multiplex PCR, while the TCRdb copy is restricted to in-frame clones and leaves out a portion. Among tens of thousands of clones listed, about 69% were seen once. The source was CD4+ T cells from PBMCs cultured with HCoV-NL63 spike peptides, collected after COVID-19 vaccination. These receptors were collected from a human donor who received a COVID-19 vaccine. Each CDR3 is given with its conserved first and last residue. The D gene is left open where the match is weak. Part of the rows lack a size; the others show once, few, many or a class for expanded clones.

>NA|TRBJ2-1|14|few|TRBV18
TGTGCCAGCTCACCAACTGCCGGGAACAATGAGCAGTTCTTC
CASSPTAGNNEQFF
>NA|TRBJ2-3|14|NA|TRBV7-9
TGTGCCAGCAGCTTAGCGGGTGGGAGAGATACGCAGTATTTT
CASSLAGGRDTQYF
>NA|TRBJ2-2|14|NA|TRBV18
TGTGCCAGCTCACCAATGGAGAACACCGGGGAGCTGTTTTTT
CASSPMENTGELFF
>NA|TRBJ2-3|14|few|TRBV10-2
TGCGCCAGCCTCGGTCGGGGAGGCACAGATACGCAGTATTTT
CASLGRGGTDTQYF
>TRBD1|TRBJ1-5|15|few|TRBV5-1
TGCGCCAGCAGCTCTGAGGGACAGCCCAATCAGCCCCAGCATTTT
CASSSEGQPNQPQHF
>TRBD2|TRBJ2-2|19|NA|TRBV13
TGTGCCAGCAGCTTAGGCTCTATTATGGCGGGAGGATCAACCGGGGAGCTGTTTTTT
CASSLGSIMAGGSTGELFF
>TRBD2|TRBJ2-5|14|NA|TRBV3-1/TRBV3-2
TGTGCCAGCAGCCACCGGACTAGCCAGGAGACCCAGTACTTC
CASSHRTSQETQYF
>TRBD1|TRBJ2-5|15|NA|TRBV6-5
TGTGCCAGCAGTAAGTCCGGGACAGGACAAGAGACCCAGTACTTC
CASSKSGTGQETQYF
>NA|TRBJ2-7|16|NA|TRBV10-3
TGTGCCATCAGTGAGTCGGAGTTTCAAGAAGGTTACGAGCAGTACTTC
CAISESEFQEGYEQYF
>TRBD2|TRBJ2-1|13|NA|TRBV7-9
TGTGCCAGCAGCTTTTGGGGGGGGGAGGAGCAGTTCTTC
CASSFWGGEEQFF
>NA|TRBJ2-2|14|NA|TRBV6-6
TGTGCCAGCAGATTCGCCGAGCCCACCGGGGAGCTGTTTTTT
CASRFAEPTGELFF
>NA|TRBJ1-1|15|NA|TRBV19
TGTGCCAGTAGTTATACCCGGGTTATGAACACTGAAGCTTTCTTT
CASSYTRVMNTEAFF
>NA|TRBJ2-1|13|NA|TRBV2
TGTGCCAGCAGTGAGACCGAATACAATGAGCAGTTCTTC
CASSETEYNEQFF
>NA|TRBJ1-3|16|NA|TRBV6-5
TGTGCCAGCAGTTACTCCCTTCAAGACTCTGGAAACACCATATATTTT
CASSYSLQDSGNTIYF